This is a list of T cell receptor beta chains from one sample in a study of T cell responses to AZD1222 COVID-19 vaccine. Profiled with immunoSEQ multiplex PCR; TCRdb holds only in-frame clones, not every one. This sample has more than 80,000 clones, with approximately 90% found just once. This material consisted of peripheral blood, taken 28 days after the second AZD1222 dose. All receptors derive from an adult who received the AZD1222 COVID-19 vaccine. Each CDR3 is given with its conserved first and last residue. A D gene is named only where the DNA matches it firmly. Clone size is stated in some rows and not others, as once, few, many or a class when expanded.

V gene	D gene	clone size	J gene	CDR3 protein	CDR3 DNA
TRBV5-1	.	.	TRBJ2-1	CASTPQQAGYNEQFF	TGCGCCAGCACCCCACAGCAGGCGGGCTACAATGAGCAGTTCTTC
TRBV6-1	TRBD1	few	TRBJ1-5	CASSEGTGGSSNQPQHF	TGTGCCAGCAGTGAAGGTACAGGGGGCTCTAGCAATCAGCCCCAGCATTTT
TRBV28	TRBD2	.	TRBJ2-7	CASSLPSGSYEQYF	TGTGCCAGCAGTTTACCTAGCGGGAGCTACGAGCAGTACTTC
TRBV6-5	TRBD1	.	TRBJ1-2	CASTDAGGYGYTF	TGTGCCAGCACCGATGCAGGGGGATATGGCTACACCTTC
TRBV10-3	.	once	TRBJ2-3	CAISGSRADTQYF	TGTGCCATCAGTGGGTCCAGGGCCGATACGCAGTATTTT
TRBV6-5	.	.	TRBJ2-3	CASAYRDPGDTQYF	TGTGCCAGCGCGTACCGGGACCCAGGAGATACGCAGTATTTT
TRBV28	.	.	TRBJ1-1	CASSAGGDTEAFF	TGTGCCAGCAGTGCGGGGGGTGACACTGAAGCTTTCTTT
TRBV9	TRBD1	.	TRBJ1-6	CASSPGTAGNSPLHF	TGTGCCAGCAGCCCTGGGACAGCCGGGAATTCACCCCTCCACTTT
TRBV28	TRBD1	.	TRBJ2-7	CASSLPGTGLHEQYF	TGTGCCAGCAGTTTACCCGGGACAGGGCTCCACGAGCAGTACTTC
TRBV7-2	.	.	TRBJ2-1	CASSLPGTYNEQFF	TGTGCCAGCAGCTTGCCAGGGACCTACAATGAGCAGTTCTTC
TRBV7-9	.	.	TRBJ2-7	CASSLGDRPYEQYF	TGTGCCAGCAGCTTAGGTGATAGGCCCTACGAGCAGTACTTC
TRBV28	TRBD2	once	TRBJ2-1	CASRGTSGRYNEQFF	TGTGCCAGCAGAGGGACTAGCGGTAGATACAATGAGCAGTTCTTC
TRBV19	.	.	TRBJ1-5	CASRRAAGQPQHF	TGTGCCAGTAGGAGGGCCGCCGGTCAGCCCCAGCATTTT
TRBV18	TRBD1	.	TRBJ1-4	CASLQGYGEKLFF	TGTGCCAGCCTACAGGGGTATGGTGAAAAACTGTTTTTT
TRBV18	TRBD1	.	TRBJ2-3	CASSPPGQSEYTQYF	TGTGCCAGCTCACCCCCGGGACAGTCTGAATATACGCAGTATTTT
TRBV5-1	TRBD2	.	TRBJ2-2	CASSNRLAGGRDTGELFF	TGCGCCAGCAGCAATCGACTAGCGGGAGGGCGGGACACCGGGGAGCTGTTTTTT
TRBV4-2	.	.	TRBJ1-3	CASSQDSGTTYSGNTIYF	TGTGCCAGCAGCCAAGATTCGGGGACAACTTACTCTGGAAACACCATATATTTT
TRBV28	.	once	TRBJ1-1	CASSPLRLGGNTEAFF	TGTGCCAGCAGTCCACTCCGCCTTGGAGGGAACACTGAAGCTTTCTTT
TRBV10-3	.	.	TRBJ2-3	CAISASSSERAPDTQYF	TGTGCCATCAGTGCATCCTCTAGCGAGAGGGCCCCAGATACGCAGTATTTT
TRBV4-1	TRBD2	.	TRBJ2-3	CASSRLAGGIDTQYF	TGCGCCAGCAGCCGACTAGCGGGAGGGATAGATACGCAGTATTTT
TRBV27	TRBD1	.	TRBJ1-2	CASSPQGRSDYGYTF	TGTGCCAGCAGCCCACAGGGGAGGTCTGACTATGGCTACACCTTC
TRBV28	.	.	TRBJ2-7	CASSLSAGLLYEQYF	TGTGCCAGCAGTTTATCGGCGGGGCTGCTCTACGAGCAGTACTTC
TRBV28	TRBD2	.	TRBJ2-1	CASSLFGTSGRTIEQFF	TGTGCCAGCAGTTTATTCGGGACTAGCGGGAGGACTATCGAGCAGTTCTTC
TRBV19	.	.	TRBJ2-1	CASSIATASEQFF	TGTGCCAGTAGTATAGCAACAGCATCCGAGCAGTTCTTC
TRBV7-2	.	.	TRBJ2-1	CASSLVGRDEQFF	TGTGCCAGCAGCTTAGTAGGTAGGGATGAGCAGTTCTTC
TRBV3-1/TRBV3-2	TRBD2	few	TRBJ2-4	CASSQLFGLAGGQNIQYF	TGTGCCAGCAGCCAACTCTTCGGACTAGCGGGAGGGCAAAACATTCAGTACTTC
TRBV20-1	.	.	TRBJ2-3	CSAVGSDTQYF	TGCAGTGCCGTAGGTTCGGATACGCAGTATTTT
TRBV30	.	.	TRBJ1-2	CAWHRPQHGYTF	TGTGCCTGGCACCGGCCGCAACATGGCTACACCTTC
TRBV29-1	.	.	TRBJ2-7	CSVHLEEPYEQYF	TGCAGCGTTCACTTGGAGGAGCCCTACGAGCAGTACTTC
TRBV4-1	TRBD1	.	TRBJ2-1	CASSQGAGGVLEQFF	TGCGCCAGCAGCCAAGGGGCAGGGGGAGTCCTTGAGCAGTTCTTC
TRBV5-4	TRBD1	.	TRBJ2-2	CASSSGTGPGELFF	TGTGCCAGCAGCTCCGGGACAGGGCCCGGGGAGCTGTTTTTT
TRBV28	.	.	TRBJ1-1	CASTRWAGAGTEAFF	TGTGCCAGCACTCGATGGGCGGGGGCGGGCACTGAAGCTTTCTTT
TRBV21-1	.	.	TRBJ1-5	CASLWGNQPQHF	TGTGCCAGCTTGTGGGGCAATCAGCCCCAGCATTTT
TRBV11-2	.	.	TRBJ1-1	CASSFTRGTEAFF	TGTGCCAGCAGCTTTACAAGGGGAACTGAAGCTTTCTTT
TRBV2	TRBD2	.	TRBJ2-2	CASRATGTTPKNTGELFF	TGTGCCAGCAGAGCTACCGGGACTACCCCAAAAAACACCGGGGAGCTGTTTTTT